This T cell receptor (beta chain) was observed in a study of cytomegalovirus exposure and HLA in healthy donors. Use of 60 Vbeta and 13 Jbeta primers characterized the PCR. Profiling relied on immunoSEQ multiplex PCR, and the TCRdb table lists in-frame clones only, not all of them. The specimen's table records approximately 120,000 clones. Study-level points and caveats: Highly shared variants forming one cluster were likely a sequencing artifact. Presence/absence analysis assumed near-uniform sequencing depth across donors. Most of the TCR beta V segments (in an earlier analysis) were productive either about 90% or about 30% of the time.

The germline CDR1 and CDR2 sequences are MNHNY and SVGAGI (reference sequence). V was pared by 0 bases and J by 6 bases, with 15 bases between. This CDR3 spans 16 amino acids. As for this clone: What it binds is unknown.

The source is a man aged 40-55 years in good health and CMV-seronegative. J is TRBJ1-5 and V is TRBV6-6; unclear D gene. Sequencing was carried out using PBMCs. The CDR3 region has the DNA TGTGCCAGCAGTTACTCGACACCCGACATGGGTCAGCCCCAGCATTTT. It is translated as CASSYSTPDMGQPQHF.